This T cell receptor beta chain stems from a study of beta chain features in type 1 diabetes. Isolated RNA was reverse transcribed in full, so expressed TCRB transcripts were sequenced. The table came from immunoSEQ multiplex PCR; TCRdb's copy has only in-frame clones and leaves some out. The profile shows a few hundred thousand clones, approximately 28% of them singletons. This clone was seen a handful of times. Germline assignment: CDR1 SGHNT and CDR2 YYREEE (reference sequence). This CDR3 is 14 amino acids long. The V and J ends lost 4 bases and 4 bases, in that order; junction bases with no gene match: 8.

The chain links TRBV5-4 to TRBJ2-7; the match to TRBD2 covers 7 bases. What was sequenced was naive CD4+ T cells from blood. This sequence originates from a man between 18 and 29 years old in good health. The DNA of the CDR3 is TGTGCCAGCAGCGGGGGAGCGGGAACGTACGAGCAGTACTTC. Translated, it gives CASSGGAGTYEQYF.